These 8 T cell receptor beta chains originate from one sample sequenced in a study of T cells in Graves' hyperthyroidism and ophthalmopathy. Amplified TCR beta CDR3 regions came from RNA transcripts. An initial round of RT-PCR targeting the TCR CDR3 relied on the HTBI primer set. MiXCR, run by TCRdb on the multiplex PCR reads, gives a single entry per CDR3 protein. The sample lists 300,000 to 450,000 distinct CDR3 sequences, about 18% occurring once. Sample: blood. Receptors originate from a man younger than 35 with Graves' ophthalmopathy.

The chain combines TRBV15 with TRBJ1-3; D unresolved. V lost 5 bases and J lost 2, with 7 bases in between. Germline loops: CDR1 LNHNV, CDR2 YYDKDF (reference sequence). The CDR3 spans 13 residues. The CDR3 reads CATSVGPGNTIYF. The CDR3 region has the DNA TGTGCCACCAGCGTCGGGCCTGGAAACACCATATATTTT.

CDR3 loop: CASWPGQDYEQYF. CDR3 nucleotide sequence: TGTGCCTCCTGGCCGGGACAGGACTACGAGCAGTACTTC. The chain combines TRBV6-2 or TRBV6-3 with TRBJ2-7, with 8 bases lining up with TRBD1. Trimming took 11 bases from V and 3 from J; bases not matched to a gene: 9. The germline gives CDR1 MNHEY, CDR2 SVGEGT. The CDR3 runs 13 residues.

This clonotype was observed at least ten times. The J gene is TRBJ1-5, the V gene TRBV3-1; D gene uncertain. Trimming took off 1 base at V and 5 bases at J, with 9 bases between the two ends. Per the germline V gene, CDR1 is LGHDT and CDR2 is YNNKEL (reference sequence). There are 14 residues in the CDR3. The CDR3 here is CASSQVPSDQPQHF. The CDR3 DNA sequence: TGTGCCAGCAGCCAAGTTCCCAGCGATCAGCCCCAGCATTTT.

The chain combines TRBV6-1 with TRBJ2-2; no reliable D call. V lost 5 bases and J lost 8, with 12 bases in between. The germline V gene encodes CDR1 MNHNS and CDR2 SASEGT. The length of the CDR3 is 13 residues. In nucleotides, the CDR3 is TGTGCCAGCAGTCCCGGGCCCAGGGGGGAGCTGTTTTTT. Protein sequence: CASSPGPRGELFF.

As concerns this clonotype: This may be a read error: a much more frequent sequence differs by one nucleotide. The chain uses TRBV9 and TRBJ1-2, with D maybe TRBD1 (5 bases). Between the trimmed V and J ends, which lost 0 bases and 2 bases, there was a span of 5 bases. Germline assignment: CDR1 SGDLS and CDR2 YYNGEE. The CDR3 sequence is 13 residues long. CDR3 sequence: CASSVGDNYGYTF. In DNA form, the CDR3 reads TGTGCCAGCAGCGTAGGGGACAACTATGGCTACACCTTC.

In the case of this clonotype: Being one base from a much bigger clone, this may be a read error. For the CDR3, the DNA is TGCAGTGCTAGAGGTGCTAGCGGGAGGGTGAGCTCCTACAATGAGCAGTTCTTC. It encodes CSARGASGRVSSYNEQFF. The rearrangement uses TRBV20-1 and TRBJ2-1; 12 bases are a match to TRBD2. Trimming removed 1 base from V and 0 bases from J; junction bases left unmatched: 7. Germline V CDR1 and CDR2: DFQATT, SNEGSKA (reference sequence). The CDR3 totals 18 residues.

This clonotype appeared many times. CDR3 in DNA: TGCAGTGCTAGAGACTACGAGCAGTACTTC. It is translated as CSARDYEQYF. The V call is TRBV20-1, the J call TRBJ2-7; unclear D gene. Per the germline V gene, CDR1 is DFQATT and CDR2 is SNEGSKA (reference sequence). This CDR3 has 10 residues. V lost 0 bases to trimming and J lost 3 bases, with 0 bases between them.

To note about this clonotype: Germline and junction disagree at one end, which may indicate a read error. This chain's CDR3 is CASSETGSSGNTIYF. In nucleotides, the CDR3 is TGTGCCAGCAGTGAAACCGGTAGCTCTGGAAACACCATATATTTT. The genes are TRBV10-3 and TRBJ1-3; D call uncertain. In germline, CDR1 is ENHRY, CDR2 SYGVKD. CDR3 length equals 15 residues.